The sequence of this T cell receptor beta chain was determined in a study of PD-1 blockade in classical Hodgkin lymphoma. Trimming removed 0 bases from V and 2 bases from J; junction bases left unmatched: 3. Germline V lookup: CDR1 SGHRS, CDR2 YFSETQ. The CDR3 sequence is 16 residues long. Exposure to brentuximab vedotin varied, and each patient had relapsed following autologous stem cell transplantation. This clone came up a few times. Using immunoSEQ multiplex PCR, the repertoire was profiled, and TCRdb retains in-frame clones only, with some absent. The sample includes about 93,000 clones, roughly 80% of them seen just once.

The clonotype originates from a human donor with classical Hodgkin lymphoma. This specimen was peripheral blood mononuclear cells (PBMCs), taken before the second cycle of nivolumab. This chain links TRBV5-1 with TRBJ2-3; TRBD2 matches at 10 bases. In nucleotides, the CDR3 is TGCGCCAGCAGCTTGGTAGCGGGAGGTAACACAGATACGCAGTATTTT. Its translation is CASSLVAGGNTDTQYF. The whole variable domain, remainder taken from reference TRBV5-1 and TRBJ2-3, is KAGVTQTPRYLIKTRGQQVTLSCSPISGHRSVSWYQQTPGQGLQFLFEYFSETQRNKGNFPGRFSGRQFSNSRSEMNVSTLELGDSALYLCASSLVAGGNTDTQYFGPGTRLTVL.